The following is a T cell receptor (beta chain) sequence with its context. The sample holds a few counts of this clone. The antigen this receptor binds is unknown. No base-level quality is on record; no much larger clone is a single base apart. This entry belongs to a study of CD8+ T cells in alopecia areata (dated by TCRdb to the late 2010s). Turning to the overall study: Treated patients were enrolled in an open-label pilot trial of oral tofacitinib, 5 to 10 mg twice daily, for moderate-to-severe alopecia areata. Tofacitinib was administered for 6 to 18 months, and 6 months of follow-up off drug were then conducted to assess delayed response and recurrence. In treated patients, disease severity was measured using the SALT score, which gives the percentage of scalp surface area affected. The study used high-throughput TCRbeta sequencing to examine T cell clonal expansion in alopecia areata, in both the C3H/HeJ mouse model and human patients. Scalp tissue and sorted CD4+ and CD8+ peripheral blood T cells from patchy and totalis/universalis alopecia areata patients and from healthy controls were covered by human TCRbeta sequencing. Biopsies were taken from tofacitinib-treated patients at baseline and again at 4 and 24 weeks into treatment, and several of those patients also had a later scalp biopsy. Clonality in the scalp was compared among normal scalp (n=4), patchy alopecia areata scalp (n=8), and alopecia totalis/universalis scalp (n=8). The RNA source kit depended on sample type: the PAXgene miRNA kit for fixed scalp, the miRNeasy kit for PBMCs, and the RNeasy kit for mouse skin. TCRbeta CDR3 regions were amplified by immunoSEQ multiplex PCR with 35 Vbeta forward and 13 Jbeta reverse primers.

From the germline V gene, CDR1 is SGDLS and CDR2 is YYNGEE. V loses 3 bases at its end and J loses 4 bases; junction bases beyond the gene matches: 9. The CDR3 covers 18 residues, taking in both the cysteine and the phenylalanine. Left in the record is the CDR3 DNA by itself, 54 bases read in frame from the first base. Libraries were constructed by the immunoSEQ multiplex PCR assay. RNA was extracted from all samples and reverse transcribed into cDNA as template for TCR sequencing. SuperScript III was used for first-strand cDNA synthesis, primed with a 2:1 mix of oligo-dT and random hexamers. Amplification bias was assessed with a synthetic immune receptor repertoire, and residual bias was removed computationally. As for the authors' bioinformatics: Raw reads were preprocessed for error removal, and CDR3 was defined according to IMGT conventions as running from the conserved cysteine to phenylalanine. Clonality was computed by normalizing Shannon entropy by log2 of the number of productive unique TCRs and subtracting the result from 1. Scalp TCRbeta sequences were cross-referenced with sorted blood CD4 and CD8 repertoires so that the CD4 or CD8 identity of scalp clones could be inferred. TCRdb stores this immuneACCESS table with in-frame sequences only. Part of the clones is absent; in the studies checked, under half of the shortfall reflects unresolved V genes, and no reason is known for the rest. That table is the source of V, J and clone size, and D and trimming were worked out from the DNA. This sample has about 250,000 clones in its table, and 45% to 70% of those were observed once. 0.8% to 1% of the sample is taken by the ten largest.

The treatment or condition label of this sample denotes: oral pan-JAK inhibitor, 5-10 mg twice daily. From alopecia areata patients, peripheral blood was collected along with lesional scalp punch biopsies. PBMCs were separated by density centrifugation and stained for CD3, CD4 and CD8, after which CD4+ and CD8+ T cells were sorted on a FACSAria. The paper's findings and limits, for the study overall: Many expanded lesional clones persisted in scalp and blood during tofacitinib treatment, which may partly explain relapse after stopping treatment. Higher clonality and more expanded CD8+ clones were observed in lesional scalp than in normal scalp, particularly in alopecia totalis/universalis, a finding suggestive of antigenic drive. Unlike mouse skin, which is dominated by gammadelta T cells, normal human skin has resident alphabeta T cells that are also sequenced, and this complicates analysis of the scalp TCR repertoire. Tofacitinib significantly decreased scalp clonality and the number of expanded CD8+ clones among the top 100 scalp clones. Because the treated cohort was small and had only one nonresponder, larger studies are needed to examine links between baseline CD8+ expansion and response. Compared with mice, TCR sequences shared between patients were less clear, possibly partly because of HLA diversity across the patient population.

Recombination joined TRBV9 with TRBJ2-2; 13 middle bases align to TRBD2. This material consisted of CD4+ T cells sorted from blood, taken at week 52, from a patient treated with tofacitinib. This receptor was obtained from a human donor with alopecia areata. The CDR3 loop reads CASSAGLAGPSSTGELFF. The nucleotide sequence is given as TGTGCCAGCAGCGCGGGACTAGCGGGGCCATCGAGCACCGGGGAGCTGTTTTTT.